The TCR beta chain under discussion was sequenced for a study of monozygotic twins with inflammatory bowel disease. Researchers ran eight separate cDNA reactions for each sample. Researchers used template switching to add UMIs featuring a 6-nucleotide sample barcode. Amplification of TCRalpha and TCRbeta cDNA involved two nested PCRs that ran for 16 and 9 cycles. TCRdb processed the 5' RACE reads again and assigns one entry to each CDR3 protein, with no DNA. The repertoire table contains some 99,000 distinct CDR3 sequences. Germline CDR1 is SGHTA and CDR2 is FQGNSA. CDR3 length equals 14 residues. The rearrangement links TRBV7-2 to TRBJ1-5; TCRdb calls TRBD1, which cannot be checked without DNA. This receptor was identified in a human donor with ulcerative colitis or Crohn's disease, or a healthy co-twin of an affected twin (not recorded which). Specimen: blood. The CDR3 reads CASSLSSGTQPQHF.